Reported below is one T cell receptor (beta chain). Its target is not known. Only in-frame clones appear in the TCRdb table, and some are missing; sequencing was by immunoSEQ multiplex PCR. The table lists about 580,000 clones, 98% of them singletons. Naivety among CD8 cells was defined by CD45RO negativity and positive CCR7 selection, thereby excluding terminally differentiated effector memory CD45RA+ cells. V lost 2 bases and J lost 6, with 10 bases in between. In germline, CDR1 is SGHTA, CDR2 FQGNSA. The CDR3 consists of 14 residues. This entry comes from a study of shared clonotypes between healthy human individuals. Study-wide results and caveats: What naive subsets generally showed was a larger estimated richness than memory subsets showed.

The rearrangement uses TRBV7-2 and TRBJ2-2, with TRBD1 as a possible D gene (5 bases). The TCR was taken from a man younger than 40 in good health. The sample consisted of naive CD8+ T cells sorted from blood. In DNA, the CDR3 is TGTGCCAGCAGCTTATTTCCAGGGTCCGGGGAGCTGTTTTTT. Its protein product is CASSLFPGSGELFF.